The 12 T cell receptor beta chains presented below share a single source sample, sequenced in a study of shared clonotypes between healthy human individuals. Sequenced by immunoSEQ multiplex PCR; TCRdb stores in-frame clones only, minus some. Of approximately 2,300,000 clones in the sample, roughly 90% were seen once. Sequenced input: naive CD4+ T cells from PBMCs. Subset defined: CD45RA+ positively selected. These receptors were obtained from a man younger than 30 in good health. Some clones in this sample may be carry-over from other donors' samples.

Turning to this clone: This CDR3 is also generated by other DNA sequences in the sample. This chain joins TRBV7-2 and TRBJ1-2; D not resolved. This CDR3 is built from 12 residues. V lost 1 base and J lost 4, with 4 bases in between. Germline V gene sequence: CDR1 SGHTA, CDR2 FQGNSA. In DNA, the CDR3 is TGTGCCAGCAGCTTAGGGGGCTATGGCTACACCTTC. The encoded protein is CASSLGGYGYTF.

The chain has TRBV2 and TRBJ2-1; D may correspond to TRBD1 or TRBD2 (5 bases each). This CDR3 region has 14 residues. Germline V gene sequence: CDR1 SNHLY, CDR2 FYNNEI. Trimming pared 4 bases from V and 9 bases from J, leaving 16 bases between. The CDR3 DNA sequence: TGTGCCAGCAGTGCGGGACGGATGAGAATTGAGCAGTTCTTC. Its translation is CASSAGRMRIEQFF.

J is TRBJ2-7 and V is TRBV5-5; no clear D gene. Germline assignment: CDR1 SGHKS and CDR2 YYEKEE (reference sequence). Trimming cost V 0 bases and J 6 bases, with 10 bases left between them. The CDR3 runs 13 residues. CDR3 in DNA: TGTGCCAGCAGCTTGGTAGGTCAGACCGAGCAGTACTTC. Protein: CASSLVGQTEQYF.

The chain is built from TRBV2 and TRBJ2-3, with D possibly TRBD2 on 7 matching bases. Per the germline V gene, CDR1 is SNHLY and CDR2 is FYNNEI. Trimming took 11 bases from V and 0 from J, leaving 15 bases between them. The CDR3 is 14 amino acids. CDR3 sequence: CAGGKGGSTDTQYF. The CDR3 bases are TGTGCCGGCGGAAAGGGGGGGAGCACAGATACGCAGTATTTT.

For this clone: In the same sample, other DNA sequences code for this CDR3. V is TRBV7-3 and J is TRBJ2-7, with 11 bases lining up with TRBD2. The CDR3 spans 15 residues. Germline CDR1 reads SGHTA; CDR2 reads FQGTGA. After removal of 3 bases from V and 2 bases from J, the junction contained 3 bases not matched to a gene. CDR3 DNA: TGTGCCAGCAGCTTGGGGACTAGCGGCACCTACGAGCAGTACTTC. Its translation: CASSLGTSGTYEQYF.

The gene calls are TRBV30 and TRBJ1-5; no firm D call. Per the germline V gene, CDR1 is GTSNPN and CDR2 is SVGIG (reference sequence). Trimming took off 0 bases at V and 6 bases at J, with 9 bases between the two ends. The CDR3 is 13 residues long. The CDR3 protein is CAWSVREGQPQHF. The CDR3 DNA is TGTGCCTGGAGTGTACGGGAGGGTCAGCCCCAGCATTTT.

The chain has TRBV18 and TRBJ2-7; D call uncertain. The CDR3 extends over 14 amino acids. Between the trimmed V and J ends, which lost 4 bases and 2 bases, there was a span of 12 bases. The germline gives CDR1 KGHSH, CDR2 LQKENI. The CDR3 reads CASSLARGTYEQYF. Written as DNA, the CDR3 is TGTGCCAGCTCACTCGCGAGAGGAACCTACGAGCAGTACTTC. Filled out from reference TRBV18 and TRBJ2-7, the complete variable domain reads NAGVMQNPRHLVRRRGQEARLRCSPMKGHSHVYWYRQLPEEGLKFMVYLQKENIIDESGMPKERFSAEFPKEGPSILRIQQVVRGDSAAYFCASSLARGTYEQYFGPGTRLTVT.

CDR3 sequence (DNA): TGTGCCAGCAGCTTAGTTTCCGGGGGGCATGGCTACACCTTC. Protein: CASSLVSGGHGYTF. The chain employs TRBV7-9 and TRBJ1-2; TRBD1 is a possible D gene (6 bases). The CDR3 has 14 amino acids. V lost 1 base and J 6 bases, leaving 12 bases between the germline ends. Germline V gene data show CDR1 as SEHNR and CDR2 as FQNEAQ (reference sequence). The full variable domain, rest sourced from reference TRBV7-9 and TRBJ1-2, is DTGVSQNPRHKITKRGQNVTFRCDPISEHNRLYWYRQTLGQGPEFLTYFQNEAQLEKSRLLSDRFSAERPKGSFSTLEIQRTEQGDSAMYLCASSLVSGGHGYTFGSGTRLTVV.

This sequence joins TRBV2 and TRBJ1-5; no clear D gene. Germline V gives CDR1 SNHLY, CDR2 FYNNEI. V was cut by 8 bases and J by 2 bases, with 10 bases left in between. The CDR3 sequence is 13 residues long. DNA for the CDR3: TGTGCCAGCCTTACAGAGGGCAATCAGCCCCAGCATTTT. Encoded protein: CASLTEGNQPQHF.

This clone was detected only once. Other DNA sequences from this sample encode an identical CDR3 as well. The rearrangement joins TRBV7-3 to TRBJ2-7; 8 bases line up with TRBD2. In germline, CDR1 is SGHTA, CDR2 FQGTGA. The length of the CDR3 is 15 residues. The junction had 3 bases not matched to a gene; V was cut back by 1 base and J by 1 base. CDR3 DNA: TGTGCCAGCAGCTTAATGGCGGGAGGTTCCTACGAGCAGTACTTC. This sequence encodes CASSLMAGGSYEQYF.

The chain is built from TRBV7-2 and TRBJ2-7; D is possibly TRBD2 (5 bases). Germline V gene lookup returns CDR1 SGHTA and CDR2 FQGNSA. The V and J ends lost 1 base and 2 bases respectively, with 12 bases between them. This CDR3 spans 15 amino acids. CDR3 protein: CASSLVVGVPYEQYF. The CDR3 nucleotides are TGTGCCAGCAGCTTAGTTGTGGGAGTTCCCTACGAGCAGTACTTC.

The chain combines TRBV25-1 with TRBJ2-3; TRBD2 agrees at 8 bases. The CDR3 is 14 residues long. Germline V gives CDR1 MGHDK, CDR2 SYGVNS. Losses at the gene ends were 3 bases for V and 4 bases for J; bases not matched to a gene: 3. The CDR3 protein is CASSDPGLADTQYF. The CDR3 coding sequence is TGTGCCAGCAGTGATCCGGGACTAGCAGATACGCAGTATTTT.